This T cell receptor (beta chain) was sequenced during a study of human T cells and chemical hapten exposure. Study summary: How much TCR each sample yielded varied, mostly because pooled library volumes differed slightly. Findings and caveats of the study: TCRs above 1 in 1000 frequency did not change with DPC sensitization.

This clonotype was seen at least ten times. Its antigen is currently unknown. V trimming: 4 bases; J trimming: 2 bases; junction bases outside the gene matches: 12. The CDR3 covers 18 residues. CDR1 and CDR2 from the germline V gene are SGHKS and YYEKEE (reference sequence). The library gave individual cDNA molecules unique molecular identifiers. In the original workflow: Samples had a median of approximately 89,000 TCRs, ranging roughly 20,000 to 700,000. TCRdb ran MiXCR on the 5' RACE reads and lists one entry per CDR3 protein. It is TCRdb's table, rather than the study itself, that gives the V and J calls and clone size. The table records 130,000 or so distinct CDR3 sequences, over 3.5% of them present only once. Extraction of total RNA was performed on unfractionated whole blood.

The chain uses TRBV5-5 and TRBJ2-5; 12 bases fit TRBD2. The receptor was isolated from a female donor in good health. CDR3 sequence reads: CASSAAPGLAGIQETQYF. The CDR3 nucleotides read TGTGCCAGCAGCGCTGCCCCAGGACTAGCGGGGATACAAGAGACCCAGTACTTC.